These 19 T cell receptor beta chains share one sample of origin, sequenced in a study of blood T cells in healthy people across ages. Sample-barcoded 5' priming and a J-beta primer mix drove a second PCR of roughly 7 to 11 cycles. TCRdb reanalysed the 5' RACE reads using MiXCR and keeps one entry per CDR3 protein. The sample records 1 million or so distinct CDR3 sequences, around 27% being singletons. This sample also appeared in a second study, on T cells of mothers and their children.

The sequencing input was blood. The origin of the receptors is a girl aged 2-10 years in good health.

This clonotype was detected only once. This chain connects TRBV7-3 to TRBJ2-6; perhaps D is TRBD1 or TRBD2 (7 bases each). Germline CDR1 and CDR2: SGHTA and FQGTGA. Trimming pared 4 bases from V and 1 base from J, leaving 20 bases between. The CDR3 runs to 19 residues. CDR3 in DNA: TGTGCCAGCAGCTCCCCAACAGGGGAGGGCGTTTCTGGGGCCAACGTCCTGACTTTC. Encoded protein: CASSSPTGEGVSGANVLTF.

This clonotype appeared a single time. The chain recombines TRBV3-1 with TRBJ2-6; no clear D gene. The V end was cut by 0 bases, the J end by 0 bases, with 6 bases between. The CDR3 loop spans 16 amino acids. Per the germline V gene, CDR1 is LGHDT and CDR2 is YNNKEL (reference sequence). For the CDR3, the DNA is TGTGCCAGCAGCCAAGAGGCGAACTCTGGGGCCAACGTCCTGACTTTC. Translated: CASSQEANSGANVLTF.

CDR3 sequence reads: CSVGAGVEQYF. The CDR3 nucleotides are TGCAGCGTCGGAGCGGGAGTTGAGCAGTACTTC. This rearrangement joins TRBV29-1 to TRBJ2-1; 8 positions agree with TRBD2. With the DNA end fitting TRBJ2-7 better, the J assignment may be wrong. Germline V lookup: CDR1 SQVTM, CDR2 ANQGSEA. The CDR3 runs 11 residues.

The chain uses TRBV6-5 and TRBJ2-1; D remains ambiguous. Germline values: CDR1 MNHEY, CDR2 SVGAGI. This CDR3 has 14 amino acids. Deletions cut 6 bases from V and 5 bases from J, with 14 bases between. The CDR3 DNA sequence: TGTGCCAGCAGGCCCAGTTCACTCAACAATGAGCAGTTCTTC. Its translation: CASRPSSLNNEQFF.

With regard to this clonotype: A junction end diverges from the germline sequence, so it may reflect a read error. The rearrangement uses TRBV29-1 and TRBJ2-1; D unresolved. CDR3 length equals 14 residues. Germline values: CDR1 SQVTM, CDR2 ANQGSEA. The CDR3 DNA follows: TGCAGCGTACCAGGCCTCTACTCCTACACTGAGCAGTTCTTC. The encoded protein is CSVPGLYSYTEQFF.

The chain carries TRBV28 and TRBJ2-2; D remains unclear. The CDR3 spans 14 residues. Trimming removed 4 bases from V and 7 bases from J, with 13 bases in between. Germline assignment: CDR1 MDHEN and CDR2 SYDVKM. Here the CDR3 DNA reads TGTGCCAGCAGTTCCCCCTCGATTTACGGGGAGCTGTTTTTT. Encoded protein: CASSSPSIYGELFF.

This clonotype was detected only a few times. The chain couples TRBV27 to TRBJ2-5, with a possible D match to TRBD2 (5 bases). TRBJ2-1 matches the DNA end more closely, so the J call is doubtful. The germline V gene has CDR1 MNHEY and CDR2 SMNVEV (reference sequence). The CDR3 sequence is 13 residues long. For the CDR3, the DNA is TGTGCCAGCATGTCCGGGATGTCAAATGAGCAGTTCTTC. It specifies CASMSGMSNEQFF.

The V call is TRBV19, the J call TRBJ1-3; tentative D call: TRBD1 (5 bases). Germline loops: CDR1 LNHDA, CDR2 SQIVND (reference sequence). V was clipped by 6 bases and J by 2 bases, with 11 bases between them. CDR3 size: 14 residues. The CDR3 loop is CASSPGGTGNTIYF. The CDR3 DNA sequence: TGTGCCAGTAGCCCCGGGGGAACTGGAAACACCATATATTTT.

This clonotype has a handful of counts. The V gene is TRBV24-1, the J gene TRBJ2-3; no definite D call. Germline lookup yields CDR1 KGHDR and CDR2 SFDVKD. V dropped 1 base and J dropped 2 bases, with 6 bases sitting between them. CDR3 length: 14 amino acids. The CDR3 region is CATSDFQVTDTQYF. CDR3 DNA sequence: TGTGCCACCAGTGATTTCCAGGTCACAGATACGCAGTATTTT.

The rearrangement joins TRBV12-3 or TRBV12-4 to TRBJ1-1, with TRBD1 as a possible D gene (6 bases). CDR3 length: 12 amino acids. With 3 bases removed from V and 7 bases from J, the gap between germline ends came to 9 bases. CDR3 nucleotide sequence: TGTGCCAGCAGTTTTGGAGGGGGTGAAGCTTTCTTT. Amino acids: CASSFGGGEAFF.

This clonotype has just one count. The chain couples TRBV29-1 to TRBJ1-1, with D possibly TRBD1 on 6 matching bases. This CDR3 contains 16 residues. Trimming removed 4 bases from V and 4 bases from J, with 22 bases in between. CDR1 is SQVTM and CDR2 is ANQGSEA in the germline V gene. The CDR3 nucleotides are TGCAGCGTTGCCCCACATGTACAGGGTCCTGGCACTGAAGCTTTCTTT. This sequence encodes CSVAPHVQGPGTEAFF.

The V gene is TRBV2, the J gene TRBJ2-7; D gene ambiguous. CDR1 is SNHLY and CDR2 is FYNNEI in the germline V gene. V lost 3 bases to trimming and J lost 2 bases, with 8 bases between them. The CDR3 length is 13 residues. The CDR3 nucleotides read TGTGCCAGCAGTGATGCCGGAGCCTACGAGCAGTACTTC. Translating gives CASSDAGAYEQYF.

The V and J genes are TRBV12-3 or TRBV12-4 and TRBJ2-5, with D unclear. V lost 3 bases and J lost 5, with 7 bases in between. The CDR3 contains 12 residues. CDR3 coding DNA: TGTGCCAGCAGTTTCAGGCGGGAGACCCAGTACTTC. Amino acids: CASSFRRETQYF.

There are a few counts of this clonotype. V gene TRBV20-1 combines with J gene TRBJ1-5; D is undetermined. The V end was cut by 6 bases, the J end by 0 bases, with 12 bases between. CDR3 size: 14 residues. Germline CDR1 reads DFQATT; CDR2 reads SNEGSKA (reference sequence). In DNA form, the CDR3 reads TGCAGTGCCCGGACCCTTTATAGCAATCAGCCCCAGCATTTT. Amino acids: CSARTLYSNQPQHF.

The V call is TRBV27, the J call TRBJ2-7; 8 bases fit TRBD2. Germline V gene data show CDR1 as MNHEY and CDR2 as SMNVEV (reference sequence). This CDR3 has 16 residues. V lost 3 bases, J lost 6 bases, and 13 bases stayed unmatched. The DNA for the CDR3 is TGTGCCAGCAGTTTGGCCCAGCGGGAGTTTAGTCGCGAGCAGTACTTC. It is translated as CASSLAQREFSREQYF.

V usage is TRBV29-1 and J usage is TRBJ2-1, with 9 bases matching TRBD2. V gave up 3 bases and J gave up 6 bases; unmatched junction bases: 6. The CDR3 spans 14 residues. CDR1 and CDR2 (germline): SQVTM, ANQGSEA. The CDR3 DNA reads as TGCAGCGTTGATTTACTAGCGGGCATCAATGAGCAGTTCTTC. Translated: CSVDLLAGINEQFF.

The V and J genes are TRBV20-1 and TRBJ2-1; D uncertain. Trimming took 3 bases from V and 0 from J, leaving 24 bases between them. Germline V CDR1 and CDR2: DFQATT, SNEGSKA (reference sequence). The CDR3 runs to 19 residues. The DNA of the CDR3 is TGCAGTGCTAGGGTGCAATTTCGCGTTGTCCCCAGCTCCTACAATGAGCAGTTCTTC. Encoded protein: CSARVQFRVVPSSYNEQFF.

On this clonotype: A junction end diverges from the germline sequence, so it may reflect a read error. This chain connects TRBV11-1 to TRBJ2-1; the D gene is possibly TRBD2 (6 bases). This CDR3 comprises 17 residues. Germline V gene sequence: CDR1 SGHAT, CDR2 FQDESV (reference sequence). CDR3 DNA: TGTGCCAGCAGCTTTAGCCTTACGGGACTCGGCGACAATGGGCAGTTCTTC. Residues: CASSFSLTGLGDNGQFF. The whole variable domain, filled in from reference TRBV11-1 and TRBJ2-1, reads EAEVAQSPRYKITEKSQAVAFWCDPISGHATLYWYRQILGQGPELLVQFQDESVVDDSQLPKDRFSAERLKGVDSTLKIQPAELGDSAMYLCASSFSLTGLGDNGQFFGPGTRLTVL.

The rearrangement uses TRBV12-3 or TRBV12-4 and TRBJ1-2, with D tentatively TRBD1 (6 bases). Deletions cut 3 bases from V and 8 bases from J, with 19 bases between. This CDR3 spans 15 amino acids. Here the CDR3 reads CASSFDAGAIHGYTF. CDR3 nucleotides: TGTGCCAGCAGTTTCGACGCGGGGGCGATCCACGGCTACACCTTC.